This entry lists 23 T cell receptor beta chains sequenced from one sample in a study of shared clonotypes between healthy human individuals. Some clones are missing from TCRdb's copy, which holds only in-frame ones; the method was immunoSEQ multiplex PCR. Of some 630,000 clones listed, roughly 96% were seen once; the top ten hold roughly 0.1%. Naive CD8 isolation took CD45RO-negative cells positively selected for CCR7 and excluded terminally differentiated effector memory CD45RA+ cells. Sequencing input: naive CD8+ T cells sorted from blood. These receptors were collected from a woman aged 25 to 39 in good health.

The CDR3 bases are TGTGCCAGCAGTTTATCGAAGACAGCCGGGGAGCTGTTTTTT. Protein: CASSLSKTAGELFF. The chain couples TRBV27 to TRBJ2-2, with a possible D match to TRBD1 (5 bases). Germline CDR1 reads MNHEY; CDR2 reads SMNVEV (reference sequence). V lost 0 bases and J lost 6, with 8 bases in between. The CDR3 sequence is 14 residues long.

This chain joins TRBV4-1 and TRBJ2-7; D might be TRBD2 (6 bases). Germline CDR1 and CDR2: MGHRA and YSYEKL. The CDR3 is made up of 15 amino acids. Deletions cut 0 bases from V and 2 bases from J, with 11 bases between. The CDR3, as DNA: TGCGCCAGCAGCCAAGAACCCGGGGGAGCCTACGAGCAGTACTTC. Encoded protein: CASSQEPGGAYEQYF.

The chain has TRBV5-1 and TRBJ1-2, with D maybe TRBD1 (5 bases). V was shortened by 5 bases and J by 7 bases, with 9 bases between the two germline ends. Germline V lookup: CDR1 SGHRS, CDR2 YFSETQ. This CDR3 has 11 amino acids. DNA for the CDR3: TGCGCCAGCAGGGGGGTACGTGGCTACACCTTC. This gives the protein CASRGVRGYTF.

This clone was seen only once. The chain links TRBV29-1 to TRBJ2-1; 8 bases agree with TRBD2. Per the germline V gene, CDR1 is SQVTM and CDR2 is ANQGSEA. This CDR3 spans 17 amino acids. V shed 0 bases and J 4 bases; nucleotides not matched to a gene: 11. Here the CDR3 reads CSVEEAIGRAIYNEQFF. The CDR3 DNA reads TGCAGCGTTGAAGAGGCAATCGGGAGGGCAATATACAATGAGCAGTTCTTC.

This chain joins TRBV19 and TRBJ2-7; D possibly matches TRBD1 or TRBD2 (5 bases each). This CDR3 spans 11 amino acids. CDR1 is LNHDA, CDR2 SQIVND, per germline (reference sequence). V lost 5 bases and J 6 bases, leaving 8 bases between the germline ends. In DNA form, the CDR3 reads TGTGCCAGTAGTTTGGGGGTCGAGCAGTACTTC. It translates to CASSLGVEQYF.

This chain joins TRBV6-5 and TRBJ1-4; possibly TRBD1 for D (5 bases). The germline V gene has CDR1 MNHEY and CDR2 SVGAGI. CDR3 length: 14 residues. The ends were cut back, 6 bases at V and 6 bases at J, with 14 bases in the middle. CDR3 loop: CASSSIPRDEKLFF. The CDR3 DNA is TGTGCCAGCAGCTCCATCCCCAGGGATGAAAAACTGTTTTTT.

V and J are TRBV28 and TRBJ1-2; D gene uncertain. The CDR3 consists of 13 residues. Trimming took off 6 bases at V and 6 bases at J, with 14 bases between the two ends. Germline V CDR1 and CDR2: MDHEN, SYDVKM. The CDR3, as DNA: TGTGCCAGCAGCCCCTTGGAAGACAATGGCTACACCTTC. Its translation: CASSPLEDNGYTF.

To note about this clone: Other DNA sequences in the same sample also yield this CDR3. The CDR3 reads CASSSGPSYEQYF. The CDR3 DNA sequence: TGTGCCAGTAGTTCCGGGCCCTCCTACGAGCAGTACTTC. This sequence joins TRBV19 and TRBJ2-7, with unresolved D. Per the germline V gene, CDR1 is LNHDA and CDR2 is SQIVND (reference sequence). V lost 5 bases and J lost 0, with 8 bases in between. This CDR3 has 13 residues.

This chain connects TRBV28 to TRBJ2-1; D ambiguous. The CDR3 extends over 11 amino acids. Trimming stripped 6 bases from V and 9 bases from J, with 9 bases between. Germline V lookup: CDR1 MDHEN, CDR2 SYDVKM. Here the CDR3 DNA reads TGTGCCAGCAGCCGTGGGGTTGAGCAGTTCTTC. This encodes CASSRGVEQFF.

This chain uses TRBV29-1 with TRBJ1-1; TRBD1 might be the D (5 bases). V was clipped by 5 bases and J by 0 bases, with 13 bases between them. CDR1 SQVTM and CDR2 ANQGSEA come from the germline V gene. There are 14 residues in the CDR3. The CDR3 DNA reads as TGCAGCGTTCCCGGGGGTGTTATGAACACTGAAGCTTTCTTT. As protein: CSVPGGVMNTEAFF.

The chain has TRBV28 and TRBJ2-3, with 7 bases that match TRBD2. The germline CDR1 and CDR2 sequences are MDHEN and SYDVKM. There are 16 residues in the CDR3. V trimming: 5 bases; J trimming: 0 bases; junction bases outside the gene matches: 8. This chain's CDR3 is CASSVGREGSTDTQYF. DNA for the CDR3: TGTGCCAGCAGTGTGGGGAGGGAAGGGAGCACAGATACGCAGTATTTT.

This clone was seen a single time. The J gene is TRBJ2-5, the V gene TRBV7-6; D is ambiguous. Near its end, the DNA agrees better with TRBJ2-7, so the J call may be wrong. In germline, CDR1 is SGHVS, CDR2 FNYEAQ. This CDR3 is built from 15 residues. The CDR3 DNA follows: TGTGCCAGCAGCTTGGGCGGATCCTTTCCCTACGAGCAGTACTTC. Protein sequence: CASSLGGSFPYEQYF.

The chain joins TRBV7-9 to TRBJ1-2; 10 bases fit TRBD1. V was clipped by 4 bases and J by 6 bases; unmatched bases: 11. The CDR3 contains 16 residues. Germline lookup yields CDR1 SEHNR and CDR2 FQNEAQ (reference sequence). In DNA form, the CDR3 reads TGTGCCAGCAGCTATCTAATCGGGGGACAGGGGAATGGCTACACCTTC. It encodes CASSYLIGGQGNGYTF.

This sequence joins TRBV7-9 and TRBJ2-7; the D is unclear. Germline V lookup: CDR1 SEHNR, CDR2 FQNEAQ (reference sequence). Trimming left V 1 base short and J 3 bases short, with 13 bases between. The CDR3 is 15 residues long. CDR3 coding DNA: TGTGCCAGCAGCTTAGGGTACGTCTCCAGCTACGAGCAGTACTTC. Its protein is CASSLGYVSSYEQYF. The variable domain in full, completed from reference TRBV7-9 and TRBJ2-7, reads DTGVSQNPRHKITKRGQNVTFRCDPISEHNRLYWYRQTLGQGPEFLTYFQNEAQLEKSRLLSDRFSAERPKGSFSTLEIQRTEQGDSAMYLCASSLGYVSSYEQYFGPGTRLTVT.

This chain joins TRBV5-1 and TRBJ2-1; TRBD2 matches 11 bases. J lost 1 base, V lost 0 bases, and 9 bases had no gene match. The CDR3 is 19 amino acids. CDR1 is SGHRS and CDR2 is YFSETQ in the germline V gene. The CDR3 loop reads CASSLVLAGGPGSYNEQFF. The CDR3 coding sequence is TGCGCCAGCAGCTTGGTTTTAGCGGGAGGGCCTGGGTCCTACAATGAGCAGTTCTTC.

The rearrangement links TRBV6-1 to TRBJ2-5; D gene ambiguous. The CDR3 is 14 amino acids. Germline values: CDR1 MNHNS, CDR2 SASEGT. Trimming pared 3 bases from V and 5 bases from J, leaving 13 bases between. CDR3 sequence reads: CASSDLLVGETQYF. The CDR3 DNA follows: TGTGCCAGCAGTGACCTGTTAGTAGGGGAGACCCAGTACTTC.

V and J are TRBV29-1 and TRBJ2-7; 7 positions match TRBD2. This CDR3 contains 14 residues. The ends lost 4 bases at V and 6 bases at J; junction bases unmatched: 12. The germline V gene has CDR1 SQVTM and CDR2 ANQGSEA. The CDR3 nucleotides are TGCAGCGTTGTTGGGCTAGCGGACGGAATCGAGCAGTACTTC. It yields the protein CSVVGLADGIEQYF.

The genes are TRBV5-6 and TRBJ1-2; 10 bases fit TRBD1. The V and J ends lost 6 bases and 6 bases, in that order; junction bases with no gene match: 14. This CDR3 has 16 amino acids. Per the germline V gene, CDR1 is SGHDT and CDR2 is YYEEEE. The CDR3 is CASTEQTGGVFDGYTF. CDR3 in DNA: TGTGCCAGCACCGAACAGACAGGGGGCGTTTTCGATGGCTACACCTTC.

The CDR3 sequence is CASSSGHENTGELFF. The DNA of the CDR3 is TGTGCCAGCAGTTCGGGTCATGAGAACACCGGGGAGCTGTTTTTT. The V and J genes are TRBV28 and TRBJ2-2; D remains unclear. CDR1 is MDHEN and CDR2 is SYDVKM in the germline V gene. Trimming shortened V by 4 bases and J by 1 base, and 10 bases separated the two germline ends. The length of the CDR3 is 15 residues. Full variable domain (missing parts from reference TRBV28 and TRBJ2-2): DVKVTQSSRYLVKRTGEKVFLECVQDMDHENMFWYRQDPGLGLRLIYFSYDVKMKEKGDIPEGYSVSREKKERFSLILESASTNQTSMYLCASSSGHENTGELFFGEGSRLTVL.

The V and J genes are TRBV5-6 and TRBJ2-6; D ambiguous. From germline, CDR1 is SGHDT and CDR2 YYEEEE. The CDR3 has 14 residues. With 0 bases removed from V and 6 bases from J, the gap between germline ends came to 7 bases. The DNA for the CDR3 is TGTGCCAGCAGCTTGGGGATTGAGGCCAACGTCCTGACTTTC. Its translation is CASSLGIEANVLTF.

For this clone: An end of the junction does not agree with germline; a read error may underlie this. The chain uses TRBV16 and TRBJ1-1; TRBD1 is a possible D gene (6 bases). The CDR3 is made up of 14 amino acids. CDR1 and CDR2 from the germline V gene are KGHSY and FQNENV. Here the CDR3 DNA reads TGTGCCAGCAGCCCTGGAACGGGTGGGGGCGTTTGTATCTTT. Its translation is CASSPGTGGGVCIF.

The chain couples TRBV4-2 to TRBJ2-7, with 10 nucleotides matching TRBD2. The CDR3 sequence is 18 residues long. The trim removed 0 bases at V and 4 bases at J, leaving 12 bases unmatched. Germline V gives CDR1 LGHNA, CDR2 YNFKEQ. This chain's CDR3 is CASSQDLLAGVIVYEQYF. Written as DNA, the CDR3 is TGTGCCAGCAGCCAAGATCTTCTAGCGGGAGTAATAGTTTACGAGCAGTACTTC.

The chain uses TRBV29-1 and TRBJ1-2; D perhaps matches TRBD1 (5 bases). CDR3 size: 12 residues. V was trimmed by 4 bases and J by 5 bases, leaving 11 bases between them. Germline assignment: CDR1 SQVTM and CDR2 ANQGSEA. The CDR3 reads CSVVDRHYGYTF. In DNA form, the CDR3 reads TGCAGCGTTGTAGACAGACATTATGGCTACACCTTC.